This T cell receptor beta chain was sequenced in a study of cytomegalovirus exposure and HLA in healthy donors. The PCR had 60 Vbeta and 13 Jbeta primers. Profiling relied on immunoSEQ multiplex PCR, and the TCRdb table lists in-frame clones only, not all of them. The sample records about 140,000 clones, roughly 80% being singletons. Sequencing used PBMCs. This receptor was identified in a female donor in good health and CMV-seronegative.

DNA of the CDR3: TGTGCCAGCAGTTTGCGGGAGGGAAACAATGAGCAGTTCTTC. Translating gives CASSLREGNNEQFF. The gene calls are TRBV6-5 and TRBJ2-1, with 9 bases aligning to TRBD2. The CDR3 loop spans 14 amino acids. After removal of 4 bases from V and 5 bases from J, the junction contained 3 bases not matched to a gene. Per the germline V gene, CDR1 is MNHEY and CDR2 is SVGAGI.